This T cell receptor beta chain comes out of a study of low-dose radiotherapy and immunotherapy resistance in tumors. Study as a whole: Radiation delivery to Cohort 1 consisted of 0.5 Gy per fraction every 2 weeks, summing to 6.5 Gy.

This clonotype has only a few counts. From germline, CDR1 is MDHEN and CDR2 SYDVKM. The CDR3 consists of 11 residues. The ends were cut back, 5 bases at V and 5 bases at J, with 5 bases in the middle. Advanced solid tumors lacking tumor-infiltrating lymphocytes characterized eligible patients. Primers targeting TRAV and TRBV primed first-strand cDNA, covering alpha and beta chains. Amplification of TCRs used a constant-region primer and V-primer adapter for about 18 PCR cycles. Isolated mRNA underwent amplification by in vitro transcription. Via MiXCR, TCRdb re-called the reads, giving one row per CDR3 protein. The sample holds 14,000 to 15,000 distinct CDR3 sequences, 45% to 55% seen once.

The chain carries TRBV28 and TRBJ2-3; D gene uncertain. The TCR was taken from a human donor with advanced metastatic prostate, ovarian, gallbladder or colorectal cancer (not recorded which). This table probably holds off-target reads from a library built for another chain. CDR3 protein: CASSRIDTQYF. For the CDR3, the DNA is TGTGCCAGCAGTCGGATAGATACGCAGTATTTT.